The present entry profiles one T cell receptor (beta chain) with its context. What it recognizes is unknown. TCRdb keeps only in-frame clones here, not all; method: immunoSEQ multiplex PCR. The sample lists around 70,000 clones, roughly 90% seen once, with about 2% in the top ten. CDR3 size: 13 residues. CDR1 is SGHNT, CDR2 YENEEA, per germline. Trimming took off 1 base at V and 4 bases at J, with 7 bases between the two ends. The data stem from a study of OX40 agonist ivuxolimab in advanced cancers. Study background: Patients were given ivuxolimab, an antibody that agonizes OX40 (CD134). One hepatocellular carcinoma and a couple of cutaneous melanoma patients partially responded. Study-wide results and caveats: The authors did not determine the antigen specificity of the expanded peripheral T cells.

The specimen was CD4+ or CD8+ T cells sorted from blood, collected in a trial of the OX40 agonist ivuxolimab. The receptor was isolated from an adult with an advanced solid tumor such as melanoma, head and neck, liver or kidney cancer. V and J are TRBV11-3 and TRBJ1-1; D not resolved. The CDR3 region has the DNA TGTGCCAGCAGCTTAGGGGGAGCCACTGAAGCTTTCTTT. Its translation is CASSLGGATEAFF.